This entry describes one T cell receptor beta chain. Its antigen is not known. These data belong to a study of a mutant IDH1 vaccine in newly diagnosed glioma. Across the study: Eight vaccinations were given in weeks 1, 3, 5, 7, 11, 15, 19 and 23. Vaccines were begun 4-6 weeks after radiotherapy alone, or with temozolomide cycles. Most patients had radiochemotherapy with temozolomide before enrollment; others had one alone. General study points: Immune responses induced by vaccination arose in approximately 93% of the patients.

Time point noted: week 23, last vaccination. Vaccine doses each comprised 300 ug of mutant IDH1 20-mer peptide, with topical imiquimod. The CDR3 totals 16 residues. Trimming took 4 bases from V and 0 from J; bases not matched to a gene: 7. Per germline, CDR1 SGHRS and CDR2 YFSETQ. The repertoire was sequenced with immunoSEQ multiplex PCR; TCRdb's copy has only in-frame clones and lacks some. This sample has about 82,000 clones, with approximately 85% found just once. This receptor was taken from a man aged 30-40 years with glioma. Some clones in this sample may be carry-over from other donors' samples. The specimen comprised PBMCs, sampled from a glioma patient whose treatment included an IDH1 peptide vaccine. The rearrangement uses TRBV5-1 and TRBJ2-1, with TRBD1 matching 7 bases. CDR3 nucleotides: TGCGCCAGCAGCGTACAGGGGCTTAGCTCCTACAATGAGCAGTTCTTC. The encoded protein is CASSVQGLSSYNEQFF.